The 24 T cell receptor beta chains in this list originate from one sample, sequenced in a study of identical twins. TCRdb reprocessed the 5' RACE reads with MiXCR, giving one entry per CDR3 protein. This repertoire shows under 1 million distinct CDR3 sequences, 9% to 15% found once; its top ten account for around 1.6%. The data were also submitted as part of a second study, on yellow fever vaccine responses in identical twins.

The specimen was PBMCs. The origin of the receptors is a woman aged 18-35 years in good health.

This clonotype was detected many times. V gene TRBV11-2 combines with J gene TRBJ2-1; tentative D call: TRBD2 (5 bases). The CDR3 sequence is 14 residues long. Trimming shortened V by 4 bases and J by 9 bases, and 16 bases separated the two germline ends. Germline assignment: CDR1 SGHAT and CDR2 FQNNGV. DNA of the CDR3: TGTGCCAGCAGCTCAGCTCCGGGGTTTAGTGAGCAGTTCTTC. This codes for CASSSAPGFSEQFF.

This clonotype has at least ten counts. V is TRBV10-3 and J is TRBJ2-5, with D perhaps being TRBD1 or TRBD2 (5 bases each). CDR3 size: 14 residues. Trimming shortened V by 10 bases and J by 4 bases, and 19 bases separated the two germline ends. The germline V gene encodes CDR1 ENHRY and CDR2 SYGVKD. Here the CDR3 DNA reads TGTGCCACCCGGGCCCCGGGGACCCGAGAGACCCAGTACTTC. It encodes CATRAPGTRETQYF.

The chain carries TRBV7-8 and TRBJ1-2, with unresolved D. The CDR3 spans 15 residues. Trimming cost V 4 bases and J 8 bases, with 20 bases left between them. CDR1 is SGHVS, CDR2 FQNEAQ, per germline. Written as DNA, the CDR3 is TGTGCCAGCAGCTCAGTTTCCTCCAAAACTGGGGGCTACACCTTC. Translating it yields CASSSVSSKTGGYTF.

This clonotype has just a few counts. The rearrangement joins TRBV7-2 to TRBJ2-2; D unresolved. The V gene lost 5 bases and the J gene lost 0 bases, with 10 bases spanning the gap. The V gene's germline CDR1 is SGHTA and CDR2 FQGNSA. This CDR3 is 15 amino acids long. Here the CDR3 DNA reads TGTGCCAGCAGCGGATCCAAGACGAACACCGGGGAGCTGTTTTTT. Protein product: CASSGSKTNTGELFF.

This chain connects TRBV15 to TRBJ2-1, with TRBD2 identical over 8 bases. The CDR3 is 15 residues long. After removal of 1 base from V and 10 bases from J, the junction contained 9 bases not matched to a gene. CDR1 and CDR2 (germline): LNHNV, YYDKDF (reference sequence). The CDR3 region has the DNA TGTGCCACCAGCAGAGTTGGGACTAGAATGGGGGAGCAGTTCTTC. This codes for CATSRVGTRMGEQFF.

The count of this clonotype is one. The chain links TRBV7-8 to TRBJ2-7; no clear D gene. CDR1 is SGHVS, CDR2 FQNEAQ, per germline. The CDR3 runs 14 residues. V dropped 4 bases and J dropped 6 bases, with 16 bases sitting between them. The CDR3 DNA is TGTGCCAGCAGCTCCCATCGTCTGGGTGGCGAGCAGTACGTC. Its translation: CASSSHRLGGEQYV.

This CDR3 is CATSRGGVGGETQYF. The CDR3 region has the DNA TGTGCCACCAGCAGAGGTGGGGTCGGAGGGGAGACCCAGTACTTC. The rearrangement links TRBV15 to TRBJ2-5; TRBD2 is a possible D gene (6 bases). The CDR3 spans 15 residues. Trimming stripped 1 base from V and 5 bases from J, with 14 bases between. CDR1 is LNHNV and CDR2 is YYDKDF in the germline V gene (reference sequence).

This rearrangement joins TRBV11-3 to TRBJ2-1; 12 positions match TRBD2. Looked up from germline, CDR1 is SGHNT and CDR2 is YENEEA. V dropped 5 bases and J dropped 7; count of bases not matched to a gene: 9. The CDR3 consists of 16 residues. DNA for the CDR3: TGTGCCAGCAGCCTACTTCGACTAGCGGGAGATAATGAGCAGTTCTTC. Amino acid sequence: CASSLLRLAGDNEQFF.

In its sample, this clonotype was seen a few times. The rearrangement uses TRBV3-1 and TRBJ2-2; no clear D gene. Trimming pared 3 bases from V and 2 bases from J, leaving 16 bases between. This CDR3 has 17 residues. The germline V gene encodes CDR1 LGHDT and CDR2 YNNKEL (reference sequence). In DNA form, the CDR3 reads TGTGCCAGCAGCCACATAATCGTCGAACGAAACACCGGGGAGCTGTTTTTT. Protein product: CASSHIIVERNTGELFF.

This chain uses TRBV12-3 or TRBV12-4 with TRBJ2-1; 12 bases are shared with TRBD2. The J segment lost 0 bases and the V segment lost 10 bases, leaving 25 bases of the junction unmatched. The CDR3 is 22 residues long. This chain's CDR3 is CATRHTLAGGPKTRPSYNEQFF. The CDR3 region has the DNA TGTGCCACCCGCCATACTCTAGCGGGAGGGCCCAAGACCCGGCCCTCCTACAATGAGCAGTTCTTC.

The chain is built from TRBV7-9 and TRBJ2-3; a possible D gene is TRBD2 (5 bases). CDR1 and CDR2 (germline): SEHNR, FQNEAQ (reference sequence). The CDR3 has 17 residues. Trimming cost V 5 bases and J 5 bases, with 23 bases left between them. This CDR3 reads CASSRLGRELVVDTQYF. The CDR3 DNA follows: TGTGCCAGCAGCCGCCTCGGCCGGGAACTAGTAGTAGATACGCAGTATTTT.

The V gene is TRBV20-1, the J gene TRBJ2-1; no definite D call. The CDR3 contains 11 residues. CDR1 DFQATT and CDR2 SNEGSKA come from the germline V gene (reference sequence). The chain's CDR3 is CAAANSHEQFF. The CDR3 DNA sequence: TGCGCGGCCGCTAATAGCCATGAGCAGTTCTTC.

The V gene is TRBV20-1, the J gene TRBJ2-7, with 7 bases that match TRBD1. V shed 6 bases, J shed 1 base, and the junction held 6 bases outside the gene matches. CDR1 is DFQATT, CDR2 SNEGSKA, per germline (reference sequence). The CDR3 is 13 amino acids. In nucleotides, the CDR3 is TGCAGTGCACCTACGGACAGGTCCTACGAGCAGTACGTC. Translating gives CSAPTDRSYEQYV.

This chain joins TRBV7-8 and TRBJ2-3; 7 bases map to TRBD2. The CDR3 has 15 amino acids. With V trimmed by 2 bases and J by 8 bases, 10 bases remained unmatched. Germline V lookup: CDR1 SGHVS, CDR2 FQNEAQ. For the CDR3, the DNA is TGTGCCAGCAGCTTACAGGGAGGGTCGGAAGGTACGCAGTATTTT. It translates to CASSLQGGSEGTQYF. The complete variable domain, with remaining parts taken from reference TRBV7-8 and TRBJ2-3, reads GAGVSQSPRYKVAKRGQDVALRCDPISGHVSLFWYQQALGQGPEFLTYFQNEAQLDKSGLPSDRFFAERPEGSVSTLKIQRTQQEDSAVYLCASSLQGGSEGTQYFGPGTRLTVL.

The gene calls are TRBV2 and TRBJ2-3, with TRBD2 matching 9 bases. Germline V gene data show CDR1 as SNHLY and CDR2 as FYNNEI. The CDR3 runs to 15 residues. The V gene end was trimmed by 6 bases and the J gene end by 0 bases; junction bases not matched to a gene: 4. CDR3 sequence (DNA): TGTGCCAGCAGCCGACTAGCGGAAAGCACAGATACGCAGTATTTT. Its protein is CASSRLAESTDTQYF.

The rearrangement uses TRBV6-5 and TRBJ1-1, with 7 bases lining up with TRBD1. CDR1 is MNHEY and CDR2 is SVGAGI in the germline V gene. The trim removed 0 bases at V and 0 bases at J, leaving 7 bases unmatched. The CDR3 consists of 17 residues. The CDR3: CASSYSVGGLVNTEAFF. CDR3 nucleotides: TGTGCCAGCAGTTACTCCGTAGGGGGCTTGGTGAACACTGAAGCTTTCTTT.

The chain has TRBV7-7 and TRBJ2-2; 13 bases match TRBD2. The CDR3 has 17 amino acids. Trimming at V came to 4 bases and at J to 4 bases, leaving 6 bases not matched to a gene. Germline CDR1 reads SSHAT; CDR2 reads FNYEAQ (reference sequence). CDR3 coding DNA: TGTGCCAGCAGCTCGGGACTAGCGGGACCTGGCACCGGGGAGCTGTTTTTT. Translated, it gives CASSSGLAGPGTGELFF.

This clonotype was seen only a few times. The CDR3: CASSPGWLLYNEQFF. DNA of the CDR3: TGTGCCAGCAGTCCAGGGTGGCTCTTATACAATGAGCAGTTCTTC. The chain combines TRBV6-1 with TRBJ2-1; D is possibly TRBD1 (5 bases). Germline-derived CDR1 and CDR2 are MNHNS and SASEGT. Trimming took 5 bases from V and 4 from J, leaving 15 bases between them. The CDR3 loop spans 15 amino acids.

The table lists this clonotype with a few counts. This chain connects TRBV10-2 to TRBJ2-4, with D perhaps assigned TRBD1 or TRBD2 (7 bases each). This CDR3 is built from 17 residues. Germline loops: CDR1 WSHSY, CDR2 SAAADI. V shed 2 bases and J shed 0 bases, with 14 bases lying between them. CDR3 amino acids: CASSEQGGTLAKNIQYF. For the CDR3, the DNA is TGCGCCAGCAGTGAGCAGGGGGGGACCCTAGCCAAAAACATTCAGTACTTC.

In this sample, this clonotype turned up many times. The rearrangement joins TRBV20-1 to TRBJ2-5; 8 bases align to TRBD1. Per the germline V gene, CDR1 is DFQATT and CDR2 is SNEGSKA (reference sequence). V gave up 6 bases and J gave up 4 bases; unmatched junction bases: 10. The CDR3 runs 14 residues. CDR3 in amino acids: CSAEPGQVAETQYF. In DNA form, the CDR3 reads TGCAGTGCGGAACCGGGACAGGTAGCAGAGACCCAGTACTTC.

There are a few counts of this clonotype. The rearrangement uses TRBV20-1 and TRBJ2-4; TRBD1 agrees at 7 bases. The CDR3 totals 14 residues. J lost 6 bases, V lost 0 bases, and 5 bases had no gene match. From germline, CDR1 is DFQATT and CDR2 SNEGSKA (reference sequence). CDR3 sequence (DNA): TGCAGTGCTAGAGATGAGACAGGGAGAAACATTCAGTACTTC. This translates into CSARDETGRNIQYF.

This clonotype was counted only a few times. This chain links TRBV10-3 with TRBJ2-1, with 10 bases fitting TRBD2. V dropped 8 bases and J dropped 10; count of bases not matched to a gene: 8. Germline V gene data show CDR1 as ENHRY and CDR2 as SYGVKD. CDR3 length equals 13 residues. DNA of the CDR3: TGTGCCATCTGGGCTAGCGGGAGACGGGAGCAGTTCTTC. It is translated as CAIWASGRREQFF.

This rearrangement joins TRBV28 to TRBJ2-1; 8 positions match TRBD2. The ends lost 5 bases at V and 5 bases at J; junction bases unmatched: 14. Germline V gene lookup returns CDR1 MDHEN and CDR2 SYDVKM. The CDR3 has 17 residues. CDR3 nucleotide sequence: TGTGCCAGCAGTCCACCCCCATTCGGGAGGGCTCACAATGAGCAGTTCTTC. Translating it yields CASSPPPFGRAHNEQFF. The full variable domain, completed using reference TRBV28 and TRBJ2-1, is DVKVTQSSRYLVKRTGEKVFLECVQDMDHENMFWYRQDPGLGLRLIYFSYDVKMKEKGDIPEGYSVSREKKERFSLILESASTNQTSMYLCASSPPPFGRAHNEQFFGPGTRLTVL.

The chain is built from TRBV28 and TRBJ2-2, with a weak D call TRBD1 (6 bases). V gave up 6 bases and J gave up 4 bases, with 21 bases separating them. This CDR3 comprises 17 residues. The germline V gene encodes CDR1 MDHEN and CDR2 SYDVKM. The CDR3 protein is CASSNRLKDSSTGELFF. CDR3 sequence (DNA): TGTGCCAGCAGCAACCGACTTAAGGACAGTTCCACCGGGGAGCTGTTTTTT.